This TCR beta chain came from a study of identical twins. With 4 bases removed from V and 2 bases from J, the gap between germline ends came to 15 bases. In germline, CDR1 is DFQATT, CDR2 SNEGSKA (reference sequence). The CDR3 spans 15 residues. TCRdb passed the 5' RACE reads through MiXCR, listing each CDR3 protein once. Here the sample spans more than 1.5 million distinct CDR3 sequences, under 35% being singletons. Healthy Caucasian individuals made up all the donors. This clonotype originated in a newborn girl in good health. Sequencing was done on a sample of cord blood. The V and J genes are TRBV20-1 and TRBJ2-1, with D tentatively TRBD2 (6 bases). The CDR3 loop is CSAMEGPLPYNEQFF. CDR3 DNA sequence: TGCAGTGCTATGGAGGGACCCCTCCCCTACAATGAGCAGTTCTTC.